A single sample gave rise to the 17 T cell receptor beta chains below, sequenced in a study of blood T cell repertoires in COVID-19. The data were produced by immunoSEQ multiplex PCR, yet TCRdb's version contains in-frame clones alone and is incomplete. The profile covers over 60,000 clones, with around 80% appearing a single time and around 19% taken by the ten largest. The sample comprised peripheral blood. Receptors were obtained from a human donor in a cohort sampled during active COVID-19.

This clone was detected only once. This chain uses TRBV27 with TRBJ2-5, with 8 bases aligning to TRBD1. The CDR3 is made up of 13 amino acids. Germline CDR1 reads MNHEY; CDR2 reads SMNVEV (reference sequence). V lost 5 bases and J lost 5; bases outside the gene matches: 4. DNA for the CDR3: TGTGCCAGCAGTGGGCAGGGGGCCGAGACCCAGTACTTC. This encodes CASSGQGAETQYF.

The chain couples TRBV23-1 to TRBJ1-5; D gene uncertain. TRBV23-1 is assigned to the ORF class and has an uncertain function. V was pared by 4 bases and J by 0 bases, with 13 bases between. This CDR3 has 16 amino acids. The CDR3 bases are TGCGCCAGCAGTCCCCCCTGGGCGTTTAGCAATCAGCCCCAGCATTTT. The encoded protein is CASSPPWAFSNQPQHF.

The V gene is TRBV5-1, the J gene TRBJ1-2, with a tentative D call TRBD1 (6 bases). CDR3 length: 15 amino acids. Per germline, CDR1 SGHRS and CDR2 YFSETQ. V lost 4 bases to trimming and J lost 4 bases, with 17 bases between them. The DNA of the CDR3 is TGCGCCAGCAGCCCCGGGACACCTAATCTCTATGGCTACACCTTC. Protein sequence: CASSPGTPNLYGYTF.

There are a few counts of this clone. This rearrangement joins TRBV29-1 to TRBJ2-2, with a possible D match to TRBD2 (5 bases). This CDR3 contains 14 residues. Germline assignment: CDR1 SQVTM and CDR2 ANQGSEA. V was shortened by 4 bases and J by 0 bases, with 9 bases between the two germline ends. The DNA of the CDR3 is TGCAGCGTTGGTGGAGGAGCGAACACCGGGGAGCTGTTTTTT. This encodes CSVGGGANTGELFF.

The chain employs TRBV11-3 and TRBJ2-7; 7 nucleotides align to TRBD2. J lost 6 bases, V lost 3 bases, and 5 bases had no gene match. Germline values: CDR1 SGHNT, CDR2 YENEEA. This CDR3 is built from 13 residues. Here the CDR3 DNA reads TGTGCCAGCAGCTTGACTAGCTACACCGAGCAGTACTTC. The encoded protein is CASSLTSYTEQYF.

The chain links TRBV10-3 to TRBJ1-2; 7 bases align to TRBD1. Per the germline V gene, CDR1 is ENHRY and CDR2 is SYGVKD. Trimming cost V 5 bases and J 9 bases; bases outside gene matches: 15. There are 15 residues in the CDR3. CDR3: CAISPRQGTMESYTF. CDR3 coding DNA: TGTGCCATCAGTCCCAGACAGGGAACTATGGAGAGCTACACCTTC.

The CDR3 coding sequence is TGTGCCAGCAGTAATATGGGACAGTTCCATCAGCCCCAGCATTTT. Protein product: CASSNMGQFHQPQHF. The chain employs TRBV6-5 and TRBJ1-5, with 7 bases identical to TRBD1. CDR3 length: 15 amino acids. Germline V lookup: CDR1 MNHEY, CDR2 SVGAGI. The V segment lost 5 bases and the J segment 5 bases; nucleotides outside the gene matches: 9.

V gene TRBV14 combines with J gene TRBJ2-7; 9 bases are a match to TRBD1. The germline CDR1 and CDR2 sequences are SGHDN and FVKESK. CDR3 size: 16 residues. With 4 bases clipped from V and 3 bases from J, the junction kept 10 bases outside the gene matches. CDR3 region: CASSLLGGTGSYEQYF. As DNA, the CDR3 is TGTGCCAGCAGCCTCCTGGGGGGGACAGGGAGCTACGAGCAGTACTTC.

The genes are TRBV4-2 and TRBJ2-7, with 7 bases that match TRBD1. V gave up 3 bases and J gave up 4 bases; unmatched junction bases: 9. The CDR3 covers 15 residues. Germline V gene lookup returns CDR1 LGHNA and CDR2 YNFKEQ. As DNA, the CDR3 is TGTGCCAGCAGCCACCCCGGGACAGAGACTTACGAGCAGTACTTC. This codes for CASSHPGTETYEQYF.

This chain uses TRBV27 with TRBJ1-1; 11 bases align to TRBD1. The germline CDR1 and CDR2 sequences are MNHEY and SMNVEV (reference sequence). Trimming removed 5 bases from V and 5 bases from J; junction bases left unmatched: 13. The CDR3 covers 17 residues. This CDR3 reads CASSPRPGTGGRTEAFF. The CDR3 DNA reads as TGTGCCAGCAGTCCGCGTCCCGGGACAGGGGGAAGAACTGAAGCTTTCTTT.

The chain combines TRBV5-1 with TRBJ1-3; TRBD1 is a possible D gene (5 bases). The V end was cut by 0 bases, the J end by 2 bases, with 6 bases between. Germline values: CDR1 SGHRS, CDR2 YFSETQ. The CDR3 covers 14 residues. The CDR3 DNA reads TGCGCCAGCAGCTTGGACAGGACTGGAAACACCATATATTTT. This encodes CASSLDRTGNTIYF.

The V and J genes are TRBV5-1 and TRBJ1-4; TRBD1 is a possible D gene (6 bases). Trimming cost V 5 bases and J 3 bases, with 14 bases left between them. The CDR3 extends over 15 amino acids. Germline lookup yields CDR1 SGHRS and CDR2 YFSETQ. The CDR3 nucleotides read TGCGCCAGCAGTTTACAGGGAACGGCTAATGAAAAACTGTTTTTT. It codes for CASSLQGTANEKLFF.

J is TRBJ1-2 and V is TRBV14; D is unclear. Trimming took 1 base from V and 4 from J, leaving 13 bases between them. The length of the CDR3 is 15 residues. Germline-derived CDR1 and CDR2 are SGHDN and FVKESK. DNA of the CDR3: TGTGCCAGCAGCCAAGGGCGGGGAAAGGGCTATGGCTACACCTTC. Its translation: CASSQGRGKGYGYTF.

This clone was seen a few times. The gene calls are TRBV5-5 and TRBJ2-7; TRBD1 might be the D (5 bases). Germline loops: CDR1 SGHKS, CDR2 YYEKEE (reference sequence). The CDR3 has 14 amino acids. The germline V and J ends were trimmed by 1 base and 4 bases, with 12 bases remaining between them. The CDR3 nucleotides are TGTGCCAGCAGCTTGCGGCCAGGGTTTTACGAGCAGTACTTC. It specifies CASSLRPGFYEQYF. Using reference TRBV5-5 and TRBJ2-7 for the parts outside the CDR3, the full variable domain is DAGVTQSPTHLIKTRGQQVTLRCSPISGHKSVSWYQQVLGQGPQFIFQYYEKEERGRGNFPDRFSARQFPNYSSELNVNALLLGDSALYLCASSLRPGFYEQYFGPGTRLTVT.

The genes are TRBV5-1 and TRBJ1-6; 7 positions agree with TRBD1. Germline CDR1 SGHRS, CDR2 YFSETQ. The CDR3 runs 17 residues. With V trimmed by 4 bases and J by 9 bases, 16 bases remained unmatched. The CDR3 region is CASSPSGTAQGFSPLHF. In nucleotides, the CDR3 is TGCGCCAGCAGCCCCTCCGGGACAGCACAGGGCTTTTCACCCCTCCACTTT.

The V call is TRBV15, the J call TRBJ1-1; TRBD1 aligns across 9 bases. The CDR3 is 14 amino acids. The V segment lost 0 bases and the J segment 12 bases; nucleotides outside the gene matches: 8. Germline V CDR1 and CDR2: LNHNV, YYDKDF (reference sequence). The CDR3: CATSRDIGTGMTFF. CDR3 bases: TGTGCCACCAGCAGAGATATCGGGACAGGGATGACTTTCTTT.

The chain recombines TRBV4-1 with TRBJ2-3, with a possible D match to TRBD1 (5 bases). The CDR3 loop spans 16 amino acids. V was cut by 4 bases and J by 0 bases, with 14 bases left in between. Germline CDR1 and CDR2: MGHRA and YSYEKL. For the CDR3, the DNA is TGCGCCAGCAGCCCCCTCGGAAGGGGAAGCACAGATACGCAGTATTTT. Residues: CASSPLGRGSTDTQYF.